This T cell receptor (beta chain) is drawn from a study of cytomegalovirus exposure and HLA in healthy donors. Overall study results and limits: TRBV6-2, TRBV6-3 and other indistinguishable V segments were excluded. For TCR beta chains, V- and J-gene trimming was later linked to a missense DCLRE1C variant. TCR beta chains numbering under 200 were designated cytomegalovirus-associated.

Use of 60 Vbeta and 13 Jbeta primers characterized the PCR. The data were produced by immunoSEQ multiplex PCR, yet TCRdb's version contains in-frame clones alone and is incomplete. The repertoire holds more than 95,000 clones, 75% to 90% seen once, with approximately 6.9% in the top ten. Of note for this clone: Antigen unknown.

The V gene lost 0 bases and the J gene lost 4 bases, with 10 bases spanning the gap. Germline loops: CDR1 SGHDT, CDR2 YYEEEE. The CDR3 is made up of 14 amino acids. This clonotype was obtained from a man younger than 45 in good health and CMV-seropositive. The sample taken for sequencing was PBMCs. The genes are TRBV5-6 and TRBJ1-1; D is undetermined. CDR3 in DNA: TGTGCCAGCAGCTTGGCCGGGGTGGGCACTGAAGCTTTCTTT. Translation: CASSLAGVGTEAFF.